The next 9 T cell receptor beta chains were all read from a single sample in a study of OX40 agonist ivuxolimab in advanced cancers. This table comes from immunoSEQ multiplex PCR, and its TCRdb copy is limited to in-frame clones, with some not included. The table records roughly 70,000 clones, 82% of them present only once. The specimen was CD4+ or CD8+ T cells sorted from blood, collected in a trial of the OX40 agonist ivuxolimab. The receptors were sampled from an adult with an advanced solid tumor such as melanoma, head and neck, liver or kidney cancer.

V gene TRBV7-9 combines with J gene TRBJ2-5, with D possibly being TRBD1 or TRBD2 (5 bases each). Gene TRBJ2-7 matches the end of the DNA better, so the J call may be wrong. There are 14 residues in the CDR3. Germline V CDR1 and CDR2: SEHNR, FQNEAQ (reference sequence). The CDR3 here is CASSLAGTSYEQYF. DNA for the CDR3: TGTGCCAGCAGCTTAGCCGGGACCTCCTACGAGCAGTACTTC.

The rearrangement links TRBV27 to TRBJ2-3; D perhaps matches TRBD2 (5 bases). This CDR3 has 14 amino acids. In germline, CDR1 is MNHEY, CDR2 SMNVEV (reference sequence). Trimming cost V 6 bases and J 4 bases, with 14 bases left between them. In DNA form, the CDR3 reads TGTGCCAGCAGACCCCATTTAGCGTCAGATACGCAGTATTTT. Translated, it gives CASRPHLASDTQYF.

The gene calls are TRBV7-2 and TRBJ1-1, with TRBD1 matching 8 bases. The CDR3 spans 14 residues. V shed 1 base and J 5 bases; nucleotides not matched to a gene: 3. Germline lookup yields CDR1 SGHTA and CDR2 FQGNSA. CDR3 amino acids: CASSLGTGWTEAFF. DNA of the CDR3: TGTGCCAGCAGCTTAGGGACAGGGTGGACTGAAGCTTTCTTT.

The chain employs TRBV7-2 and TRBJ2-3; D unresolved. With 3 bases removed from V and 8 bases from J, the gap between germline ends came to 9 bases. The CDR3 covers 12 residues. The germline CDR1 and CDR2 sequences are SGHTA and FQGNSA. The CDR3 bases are TGTGCCAGCAGCTTTGAAAGGGTTACGCAGTATTTT. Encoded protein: CASSFERVTQYF.

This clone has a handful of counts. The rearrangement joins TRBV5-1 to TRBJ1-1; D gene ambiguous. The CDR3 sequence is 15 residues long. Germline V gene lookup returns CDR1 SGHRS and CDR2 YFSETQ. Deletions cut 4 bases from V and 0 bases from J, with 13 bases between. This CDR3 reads CASSRLSTVNTEAFF. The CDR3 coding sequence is TGCGCCAGCAGCAGGTTGAGTACAGTGAACACTGAAGCTTTCTTT.

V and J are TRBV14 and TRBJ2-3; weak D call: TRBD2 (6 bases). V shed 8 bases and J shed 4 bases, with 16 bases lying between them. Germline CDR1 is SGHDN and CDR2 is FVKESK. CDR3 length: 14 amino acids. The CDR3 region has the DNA TGTGCCAGCCGGCTGGCGGGGATGTCAGATACGCAGTATTTT. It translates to CASRLAGMSDTQYF.

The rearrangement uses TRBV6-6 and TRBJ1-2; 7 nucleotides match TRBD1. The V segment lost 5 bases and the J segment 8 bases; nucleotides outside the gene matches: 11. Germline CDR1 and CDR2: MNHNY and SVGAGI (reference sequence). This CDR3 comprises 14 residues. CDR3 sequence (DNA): TGTGCCAGCAGTACCCCCGGGGACAGAGGGGGCTACACCTTC. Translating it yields CASSTPGDRGGYTF.

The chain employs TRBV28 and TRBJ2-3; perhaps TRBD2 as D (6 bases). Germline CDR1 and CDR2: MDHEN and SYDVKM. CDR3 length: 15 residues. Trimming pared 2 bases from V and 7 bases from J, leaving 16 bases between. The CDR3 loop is CASSLREPGAYTQYF. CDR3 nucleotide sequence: TGTGCCAGCAGTTTACGGGAGCCCGGCGCGTATACGCAGTATTTT. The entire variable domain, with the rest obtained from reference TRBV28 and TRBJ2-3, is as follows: DVKVTQSSRYLVKRTGEKVFLECVQDMDHENMFWYRQDPGLGLRLIYFSYDVKMKEKGDIPEGYSVSREKKERFSLILESASTNQTSMYLCASSLREPGAYTQYFGPGTRLTVL.

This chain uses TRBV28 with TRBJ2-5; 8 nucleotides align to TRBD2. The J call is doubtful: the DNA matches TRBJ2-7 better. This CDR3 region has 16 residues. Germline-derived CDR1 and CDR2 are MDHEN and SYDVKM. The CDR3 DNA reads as TGTGCCAGCAGTTTTTCTCTAGCGGGTTTATCCTACGAGCAGTACTTC. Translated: CASSFSLAGLSYEQYF.